This entry concerns a single T cell receptor (beta chain). Measured with immunoSEQ multiplex PCR; TCRdb has only the in-frame clones, and not every one. The sample holds around 170,000 clones, about 91% seen once. This entry belongs to a study of blood T cell repertoires in COVID-19. At the level of the study: The United States, Italy and Spain were the sources of the acute and convalescent COVID-19 samples. Sources were T cells, B-cell-depleted T cells, or PBMCs; the material itself was cDNA or gDNA.

Source material: peripheral blood. The source is a woman in her thirties with acute or convalescent COVID-19.

CDR3 bases: TGTGCCAGCAGTGAGCGGGTCAGGGGGAATGAGCAGTTCTTC. Encoded protein: CASSERVRGNEQFF. V is TRBV2 and J is TRBJ2-1; 7 bases align to TRBD1. The V and J ends lost 3 bases and 7 bases, in that order; junction bases with no gene match: 6. Germline CDR1 is SNHLY and CDR2 is FYNNEI. The CDR3 is 14 residues long.